The clone carrying this T cell receptor beta chain has just one count. The data derive from a study of cytomegalovirus exposure and HLA in healthy donors. In the study overall: HLA-typed donors were the source of about 85 million unique TCRs, which an early data release held.

This CDR3 has 17 residues. V lost 1 base and J lost 2, with 15 bases in between. CDR1 is MDHEN and CDR2 is SYDVKM in the germline V gene. Both 60 Vbeta primers and 13 Jbeta primers went into the PCR. Authors' data handling: An analysis that came later counted roughly 87 million unique TCR beta chains, around 10 million shared. Clones were sequenced by immunoSEQ multiplex PCR, and TCRdb holds only the in-frame ones, with some missing. V, J and clone size are taken as reported in that table, and D and trimming were inferred from the DNA itself. The profile shows about 200,000 clones, around 85% of them singletons.

The specimen was PBMCs. V and J are TRBV28 and TRBJ1-5; tentative D call: TRBD1 (5 bases). The clonotype comes from a man aged 18 to 30 in good health and CMV-seronegative. The CDR3 nucleotides read TGTGCCAGCAGTTTATTAGGGGCGGATCGAGGCAATCAGCCCCAGCATTTT. Encoded protein: CASSLLGADRGNQPQHF.